The clone carrying this TCR beta chain appeared once. Its antigen is currently unknown. Amplification targeted TCR beta CDR3 regions from RNA transcripts. Researchers ran a first-round RT-PCR on the TCR CDR3 using the HTBI primer set. TCRdb ran MiXCR on the multiplex PCR reads and lists one entry per CDR3 protein. Of a few hundred thousand distinct CDR3 sequences listed, roughly 13% are singletons. The sample belongs to a study of T cells in Graves' hyperthyroidism and ophthalmopathy. The CDR3 is 18 residues long. J gave up 5 bases and V 3 bases, and 16 bases lay outside the gene matches. Germline V gene sequence: CDR1 LGHDT, CDR2 YNNKEL (reference sequence). Whole-study results and caveats: Most thyroid clonotypes expanded above 0.001 appeared in blood too.

Diagnosis of hyperthyroidism was new in patients aged 18 to 65, and its duration was under 2 months. The PBMCs studied were ones that came from roughly 9.1 ml fresh peripheral blood. Sequences were obtained from blood. The receptor comes from a man aged 25 to 45 with Graves' hyperthyroidism that later progressed to Graves' ophthalmopathy. The V gene is TRBV3-1, the J gene TRBJ1-2, with 9 bases fitting TRBD1. CDR3 coding DNA: TGTGCCAGCAGCCACTCCACGCTCCGGGACAGGGCCTTTTATGGCTACACCTTC. This encodes CASSHSTLRDRAFYGYTF.